The sequence of this T cell receptor (beta chain) was determined in a study of cytomegalovirus exposure and HLA in healthy donors. Study-level results: A few chains linked to CMV were shown in vitro to be specific for CMV antigens. Most TCRs appeared rarely, but some public TCRs recurred in many donors.

Measured with immunoSEQ multiplex PCR; TCRdb has only the in-frame clones, and not every one. The data show about 160,000 clones, 75% to 90% seen once. Deletions cut 2 bases from V and 2 bases from J, with 15 bases between. In germline, CDR1 is GTSNPN, CDR2 SVGIG (reference sequence). The CDR3 is 15 residues long. A remark on this clone: The antigen is unknown.

This sequence joins TRBV30 and TRBJ1-1; D is uncertain. The material sequenced was PBMCs. The source is a young woman in good health and CMV-seronegative. For the CDR3, the DNA is TGTGCCTGGAGTAAGTTGGTAGAGGGCAACACTGAAGCTTTCTTT. It specifies CAWSKLVEGNTEAFF. Full variable domain (missing parts from reference TRBV30 and TRBJ1-1): SQTIHQWPATLVQPVGSPLSLECTVEGTSNPNLYWYRQAAGRGLQLLFYSVGIGQISSEVPQNLSASRPQDRQFILSSKKLLLSDSGFYLCAWSKLVEGNTEAFFGQGTRLTVV.